This T cell receptor beta chain was identified in a study of blood T cell repertoires in COVID-19. CDR3 length: 17 amino acids. V lost 3 bases, J lost 2 bases, and 7 bases stayed unmatched. Germline assignment: CDR1 KGHDR and CDR2 SFDVKD. The method was immunoSEQ multiplex PCR; TCRdb's version includes in-frame clones alone and lacks a portion of them. The sample yields around 250,000 clones, about nine tenths seen once. Sequenced input: PBMCs or T cells enriched from blood (not recorded which). The TCR originated in a man aged 45 to 65 who had been exposed to COVID-19. J is TRBJ2-1 and V is TRBV24-1; 9 bases match TRBD2. The DNA of the CDR3 is TGTGCCACCAGTGATGCTGAGCGGGGGGCCCCCTACAATGAGCAGTTCTTC. This translates into CATSDAERGAPYNEQFF.